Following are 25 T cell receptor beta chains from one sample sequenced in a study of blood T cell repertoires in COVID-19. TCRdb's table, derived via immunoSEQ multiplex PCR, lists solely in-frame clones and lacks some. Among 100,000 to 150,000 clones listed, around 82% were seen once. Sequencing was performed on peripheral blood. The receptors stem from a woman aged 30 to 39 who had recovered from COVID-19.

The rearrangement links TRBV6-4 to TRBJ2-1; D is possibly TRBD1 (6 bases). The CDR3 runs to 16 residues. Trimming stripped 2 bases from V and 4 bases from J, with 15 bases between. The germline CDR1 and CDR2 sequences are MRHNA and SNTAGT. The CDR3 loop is CASSDSGGFEYNEQFF. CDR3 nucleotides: TGTGCCAGCAGTGACAGTGGGGGCTTCGAATACAATGAGCAGTTCTTC.

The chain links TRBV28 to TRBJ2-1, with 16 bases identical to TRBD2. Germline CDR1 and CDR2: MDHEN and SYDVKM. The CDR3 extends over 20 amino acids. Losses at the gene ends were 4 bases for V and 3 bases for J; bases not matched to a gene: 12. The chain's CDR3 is CASSSPVPGLAGGLYNEQFF. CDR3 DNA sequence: TGTGCCAGCAGTTCTCCGGTCCCGGGACTAGCGGGAGGGCTCTACAATGAGCAGTTCTTC.

The CDR3 region is CASSRDRGSWGNEQFF. The DNA of the CDR3 is TGTGCCAGTAGTAGGGACAGGGGGTCATGGGGCAATGAGCAGTTCTTC. The chain combines TRBV19 with TRBJ2-1; 11 bases map to TRBD1. V shed 4 bases and J 6 bases; nucleotides not matched to a gene: 8. The CDR3 has 16 residues. Germline V gene data show CDR1 as LNHDA and CDR2 as SQIVND (reference sequence).

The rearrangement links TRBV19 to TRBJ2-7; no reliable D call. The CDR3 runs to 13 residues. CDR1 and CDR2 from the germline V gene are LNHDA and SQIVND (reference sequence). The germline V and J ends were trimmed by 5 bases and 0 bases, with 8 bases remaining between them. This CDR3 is CASSPTGSYEQYF. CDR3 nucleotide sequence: TGTGCCAGTAGTCCCACTGGCTCCTACGAGCAGTACTTC.

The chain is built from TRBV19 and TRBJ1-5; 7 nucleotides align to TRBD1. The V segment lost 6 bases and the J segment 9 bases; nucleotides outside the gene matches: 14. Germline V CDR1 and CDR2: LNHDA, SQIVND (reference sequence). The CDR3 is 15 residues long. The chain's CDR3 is CASSGGDRARGPQHF. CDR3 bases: TGTGCCAGTAGCGGGGGCGACAGGGCGAGAGGGCCCCAGCATTTT.

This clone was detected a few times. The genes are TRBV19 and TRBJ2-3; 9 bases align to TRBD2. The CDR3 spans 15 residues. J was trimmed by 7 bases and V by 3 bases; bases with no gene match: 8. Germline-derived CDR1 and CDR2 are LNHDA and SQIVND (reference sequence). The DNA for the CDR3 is TGTGCCAGTAGTATCGGCGGGGGGGCCTCTAATACGCAGTATTTT. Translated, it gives CASSIGGGASNTQYF.

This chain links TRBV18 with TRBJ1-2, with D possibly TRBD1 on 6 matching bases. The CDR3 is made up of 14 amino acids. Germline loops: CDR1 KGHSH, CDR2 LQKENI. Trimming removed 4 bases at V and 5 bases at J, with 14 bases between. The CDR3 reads CASSLGQYSYGYTF. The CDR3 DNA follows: TGTGCCAGCTCACTCGGACAGTACTCTTATGGCTACACCTTC.

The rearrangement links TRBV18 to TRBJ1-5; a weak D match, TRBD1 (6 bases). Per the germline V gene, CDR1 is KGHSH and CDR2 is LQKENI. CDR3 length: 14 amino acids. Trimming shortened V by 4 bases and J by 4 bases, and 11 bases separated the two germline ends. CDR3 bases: TGTGCCAGCTCACAAGGGGGTCCTAATCAGCCCCAGCATTTT. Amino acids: CASSQGGPNQPQHF.

CDR3 sequence: CASSVADREVNEQYF. CDR3 sequence (DNA): TGTGCCAGCAGCGTGGCAGACCGGGAGGTCAACGAGCAGTACTTC. This sequence joins TRBV9 and TRBJ2-7; 7 bases are a match to TRBD2. Germline trimming cut 2 bases from V and 5 bases from J; bases unmatched to any gene: 10. The CDR3 runs 15 residues. CDR1 and CDR2 from the germline V gene are SGDLS and YYNGEE.

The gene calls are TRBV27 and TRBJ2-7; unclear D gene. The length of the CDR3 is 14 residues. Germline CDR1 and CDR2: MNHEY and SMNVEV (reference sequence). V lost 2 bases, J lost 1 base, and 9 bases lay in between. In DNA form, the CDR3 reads TGTGCCAGCAGTTTACAGGCCATATCCTACGAGCAGTACTTC. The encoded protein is CASSLQAISYEQYF.

The CDR3 DNA reads TGTGCCAGTAGTGGGGAGGTGAGGGCTGAAGCTTTCTTT. Protein sequence: CASSGEVRAEAFF. The chain recombines TRBV19 with TRBJ1-1, with unresolved D. The CDR3 loop spans 13 amino acids. V lost 5 bases to trimming and J lost 6 bases, with 13 bases between them. Germline CDR1 LNHDA, CDR2 SQIVND (reference sequence).

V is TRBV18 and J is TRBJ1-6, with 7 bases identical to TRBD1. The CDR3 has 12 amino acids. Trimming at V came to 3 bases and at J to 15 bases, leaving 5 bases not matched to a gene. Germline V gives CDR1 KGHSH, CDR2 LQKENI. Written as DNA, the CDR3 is TGTGCCAGCTCACCTGACAGGGTCAACCTCCACTTT. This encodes CASSPDRVNLHF.

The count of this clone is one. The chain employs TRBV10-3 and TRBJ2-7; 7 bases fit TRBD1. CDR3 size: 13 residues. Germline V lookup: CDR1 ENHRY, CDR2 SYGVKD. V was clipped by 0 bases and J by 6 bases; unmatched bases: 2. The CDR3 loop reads CAISESNRGEQYF. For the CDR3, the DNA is TGTGCCATCAGTGAGTCGAACAGGGGCGAGCAGTACTTC.

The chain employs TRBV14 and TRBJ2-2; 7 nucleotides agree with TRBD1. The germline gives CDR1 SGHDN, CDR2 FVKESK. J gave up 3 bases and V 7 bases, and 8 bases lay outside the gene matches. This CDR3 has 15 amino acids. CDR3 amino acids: CASNDGRGYTGELFF. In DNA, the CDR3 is TGTGCCAGCAACGACGGCAGGGGGTACACCGGGGAGCTGTTTTTT. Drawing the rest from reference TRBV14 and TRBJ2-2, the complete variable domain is EAGVTQFPSHSVIEKGQTVTLRCDPISGHDNLYWYRRVMGKEIKFLLHFVKESKQDESGMPNNRFLAERTGGTYSTLKVQPAELEDSGVYFCASNDGRGYTGELFFGEGSRLTVL.

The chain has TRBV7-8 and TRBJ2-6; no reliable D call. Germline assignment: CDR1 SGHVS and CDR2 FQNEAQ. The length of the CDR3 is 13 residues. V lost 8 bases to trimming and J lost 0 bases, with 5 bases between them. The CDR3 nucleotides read TGTGCCAGCGTCTTCTCTGGGGCCAACGTCCTGACTTTC. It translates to CASVFSGANVLTF.

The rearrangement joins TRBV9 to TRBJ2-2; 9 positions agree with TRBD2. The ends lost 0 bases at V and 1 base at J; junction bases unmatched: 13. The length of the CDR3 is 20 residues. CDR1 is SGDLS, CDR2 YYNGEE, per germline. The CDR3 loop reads CASSVDPDSRGGGNTGELFF. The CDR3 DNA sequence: TGTGCCAGCAGCGTAGACCCCGACTCGCGGGGGGGCGGGAACACCGGGGAGCTGTTTTTT.

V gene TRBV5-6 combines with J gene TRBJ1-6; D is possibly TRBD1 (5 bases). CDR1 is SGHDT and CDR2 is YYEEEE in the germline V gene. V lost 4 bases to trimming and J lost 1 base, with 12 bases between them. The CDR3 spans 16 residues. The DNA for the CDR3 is TGTGCCAGCAGCGGGGTGGGGGGATCCTATAATTCACCCCTCCACTTT. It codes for CASSGVGGSYNSPLHF.

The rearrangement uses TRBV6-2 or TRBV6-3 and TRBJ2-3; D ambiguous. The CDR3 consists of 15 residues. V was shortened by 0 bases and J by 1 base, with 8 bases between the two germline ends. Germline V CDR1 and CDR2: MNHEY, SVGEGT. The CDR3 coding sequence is TGTGCCAGCAGTTACTCGTTTACAGGCACAGATACGCAGTATTTT. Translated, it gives CASSYSFTGTDTQYF.

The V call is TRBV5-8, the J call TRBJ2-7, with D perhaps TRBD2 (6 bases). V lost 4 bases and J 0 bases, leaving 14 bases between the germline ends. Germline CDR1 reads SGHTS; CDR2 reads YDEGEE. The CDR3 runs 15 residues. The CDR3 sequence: CASSGLASVSYEQYF. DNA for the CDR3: TGTGCCAGCAGCGGTCTAGCGTCGGTCTCCTACGAGCAGTACTTC.

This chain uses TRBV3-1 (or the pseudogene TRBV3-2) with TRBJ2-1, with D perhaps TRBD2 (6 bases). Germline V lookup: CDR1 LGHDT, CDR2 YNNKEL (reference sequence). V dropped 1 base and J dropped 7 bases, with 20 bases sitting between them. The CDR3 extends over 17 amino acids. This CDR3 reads CASSQGSRAVGGNEQFF. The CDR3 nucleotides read TGTGCCAGCAGCCAAGGGTCACGGGCGGTGGGGGGTAATGAGCAGTTCTTC.

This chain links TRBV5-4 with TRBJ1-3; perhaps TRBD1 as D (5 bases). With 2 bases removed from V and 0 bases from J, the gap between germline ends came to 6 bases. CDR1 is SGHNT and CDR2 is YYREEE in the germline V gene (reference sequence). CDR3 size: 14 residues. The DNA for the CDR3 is TGTGCCAGCAGCTTAACAGGCTCTGGAAACACCATATATTTT. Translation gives CASSLTGSGNTIYF.

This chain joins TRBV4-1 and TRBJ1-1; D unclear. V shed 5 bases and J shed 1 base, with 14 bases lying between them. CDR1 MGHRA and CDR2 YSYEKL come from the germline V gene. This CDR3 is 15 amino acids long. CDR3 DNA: TGCGCCAGCAGCTCCCCGACACGGGGGAACACTGAAGCTTTCTTT. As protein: CASSSPTRGNTEAFF.

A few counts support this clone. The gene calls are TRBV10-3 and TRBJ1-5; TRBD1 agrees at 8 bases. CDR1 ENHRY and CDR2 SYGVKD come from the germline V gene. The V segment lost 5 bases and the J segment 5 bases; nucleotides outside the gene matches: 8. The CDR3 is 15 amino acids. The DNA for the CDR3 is TGTGCCATCAGTCAGAGGACAGGGAGGGATCAGCCCCAGCATTTT. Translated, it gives CAISQRTGRDQPQHF.

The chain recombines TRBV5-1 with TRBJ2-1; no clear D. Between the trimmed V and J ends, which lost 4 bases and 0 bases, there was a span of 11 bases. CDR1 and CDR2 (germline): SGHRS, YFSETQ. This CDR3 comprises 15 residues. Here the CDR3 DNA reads TGCGCCAGCAGCACTGACCGGAGCTCCTACAATGAGCAGTTCTTC. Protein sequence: CASSTDRSSYNEQFF. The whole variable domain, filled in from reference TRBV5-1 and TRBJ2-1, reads KAGVTQTPRYLIKTRGQQVTLSCSPISGHRSVSWYQQTPGQGLQFLFEYFSETQRNKGNFPGRFSGRQFSNSRSEMNVSTLELGDSALYLCASSTDRSSYNEQFFGPGTRLTVL.

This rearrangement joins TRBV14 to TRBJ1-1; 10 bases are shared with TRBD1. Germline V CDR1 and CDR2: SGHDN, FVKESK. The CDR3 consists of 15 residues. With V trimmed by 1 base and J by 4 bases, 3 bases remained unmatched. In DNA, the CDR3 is TGTGCCAGCAGCCAAGTCCGGGACAGGGGCACTGAAGCTTTCTTT. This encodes CASSQVRDRGTEAFF.